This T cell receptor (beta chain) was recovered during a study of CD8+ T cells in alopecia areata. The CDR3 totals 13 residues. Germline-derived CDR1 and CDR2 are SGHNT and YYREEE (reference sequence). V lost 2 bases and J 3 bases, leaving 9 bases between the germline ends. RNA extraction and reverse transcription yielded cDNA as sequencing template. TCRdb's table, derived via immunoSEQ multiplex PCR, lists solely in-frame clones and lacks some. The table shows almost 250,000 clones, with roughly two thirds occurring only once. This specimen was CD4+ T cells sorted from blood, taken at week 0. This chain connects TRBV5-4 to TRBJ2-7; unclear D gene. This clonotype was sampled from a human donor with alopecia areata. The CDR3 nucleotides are TGTGCCAGCAGCTTTGTATCTGACTACGAGCAGTACTTC. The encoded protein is CASSFVSDYEQYF.